The 20 T cell receptor beta chains given below trace back to one sample, sequenced in a study of T cell clones after liver transplantation. Assay used: immunoSEQ multiplex PCR; TCRdb lists only in-frame clones, some missing. The repertoire includes approximately 100,000 clones, around 84% of them detected once, and approximately 3% sits in the top ten. The specimen comprised CD4+ T cells from blood, sampled 47 months after liver transplant. The receptors derive from a human patient who received a liver transplant. Part of the T cell pool may stem from the graft donor.

The V and J genes are TRBV29-1 and TRBJ2-2; maybe TRBD2 (5 bases). Germline values: CDR1 SQVTM, CDR2 ANQGSEA. CDR3 length equals 14 residues. V lost 6 bases and J lost 3, with 14 bases in between. The CDR3 bases are TGCAGCGTCCGACGGGATATGGACACCGGGGAGCTGTTTTTT. Its translation: CSVRRDMDTGELFF.

The chain uses TRBV6-1 and TRBJ1-5, with a tentative D call TRBD1 (6 bases). Germline values: CDR1 MNHNS, CDR2 SASEGT. There are 13 residues in the CDR3. V was clipped by 1 base and J by 5 bases, with 6 bases between them. For the CDR3, the DNA is TGTGCCAGCAGTGAAGGGACAGATCAGCCCCAGCATTTT. This translates into CASSEGTDQPQHF.

The gene calls are TRBV4-3 and TRBJ1-6; 8 bases match TRBD1. CDR1 and CDR2 (germline): LGHNA, YSLEER. The CDR3 is 14 amino acids. V lost 4 bases to trimming and J lost 7 bases; unmatched junction nucleotides: 3. CDR3 loop: CASSLYRGNSPLHF. DNA for the CDR3: TGCGCCAGCAGCCTTTACAGGGGGAATTCACCCCTCCACTTT.

V and J are TRBV7-3 and TRBJ2-2; 10 positions match TRBD1. CDR1 and CDR2 from the germline V gene are SGHTA and FQGTGA. J was trimmed by 4 bases and V by 4 bases; bases with no gene match: 3. This CDR3 region has 15 residues. The CDR3 DNA is TGTGCCAGCAGCTCAGGACAGGGGGTCACCGGGGAGCTGTTTTTT. It specifies CASSSGQGVTGELFF.

The gene calls are TRBV2 and TRBJ1-5; D perhaps matches TRBD1 (5 bases). Germline values: CDR1 SNHLY, CDR2 FYNNEI. Deletions cut 7 bases from V and 5 bases from J, with 15 bases between. The CDR3 totals 14 residues. The CDR3 protein is CASTERDLDQPQHF. The CDR3 region has the DNA TGTGCCAGCACCGAGAGGGACCTGGATCAGCCCCAGCATTTT.

This clone has just one count. This rearrangement joins TRBV30 to TRBJ2-3; the match to TRBD1 covers 10 bases. The germline V gene has CDR1 GTSNPN and CDR2 SVGIG (reference sequence). With V trimmed by 3 bases and J by 4 bases, 4 bases remained unmatched. The CDR3 runs to 14 residues. CDR3 sequence reads: CAWSSGTGADTQYF. The CDR3 DNA sequence: TGTGCCTGGAGCTCCGGGACAGGGGCAGATACGCAGTATTTT.

The chain recombines TRBV29-1 with TRBJ2-2; 12 nucleotides match TRBD2. With V trimmed by 5 bases and J by 4 bases, 2 bases remained unmatched. Per germline, CDR1 SQVTM and CDR2 ANQGSEA. The CDR3 is 14 residues long. In nucleotides, the CDR3 is TGCAGCGTTCAACTAGCGGGAGGCACCGGGGAGCTGTTTTTT. It encodes CSVQLAGGTGELFF.

The rearrangement links TRBV5-4 to TRBJ2-5; D is uncertain. The CDR3 spans 13 residues. Germline CDR1 reads SGHNT; CDR2 reads YYREEE (reference sequence). V dropped 3 bases and J dropped 2 bases, with 8 bases sitting between them. The CDR3: CASSSELQETQYF. The CDR3 DNA is TGTGCCAGCAGCTCTGAACTGCAAGAGACCCAGTACTTC.

This sequence joins TRBV9 and TRBJ2-2; 8 bases match TRBD1. CDR3 length: 20 residues. Losses at the gene ends were 5 bases for V and 0 bases for J; bases not matched to a gene: 18. Looked up from germline, CDR1 is SGDLS and CDR2 is YYNGEE. This chain's CDR3 is CASSGEKQGVWTANTGELFF. The CDR3 DNA sequence: TGTGCCAGCAGTGGGGAAAAACAGGGGGTTTGGACGGCGAACACCGGGGAGCTGTTTTTT.

The chain employs TRBV9 and TRBJ2-2, with 7 bases identical to TRBD2. V shed 4 bases, J shed 5 bases, and the junction held 2 bases outside the gene matches. CDR1 and CDR2 from the germline V gene are SGDLS and YYNGEE. CDR3 length: 13 amino acids. CDR3 DNA: TGTGCCAGCAGCTGGCGGGGGACCGGGGAGCTGTTTTTT. It codes for CASSWRGTGELFF.

This clone was detected only once. This chain joins TRBV19 and TRBJ1-5; the D is unclear. CDR1 and CDR2 (germline): LNHDA, SQIVND (reference sequence). CDR3 size: 15 residues. V lost 3 bases and J 10 bases, leaving 19 bases between the germline ends. As DNA, the CDR3 is TGTGCCAGTAGTATTGACGAGACGGGCCCTTTCCCCCAGCATTTT. Translating it yields CASSIDETGPFPQHF.

The chain recombines TRBV5-4 with TRBJ1-1; possibly TRBD1 for D (6 bases). Per germline, CDR1 SGHNT and CDR2 YYREEE (reference sequence). Trimming left V 0 bases short and J 0 bases short, with 15 bases between. The CDR3 has 17 amino acids. CDR3 region: CASSLVKGVGLNTEAFF. The CDR3 DNA is TGTGCCAGCAGCTTGGTGAAGGGGGTAGGGTTGAACACTGAAGCTTTCTTT.

The chain carries TRBV28 and TRBJ1-1; tentative D call: TRBD1 (6 bases). The CDR3 runs to 14 residues. The V gene lost 5 bases and the J gene lost 5 bases, with 15 bases spanning the gap. The V gene's germline CDR1 is MDHEN and CDR2 SYDVKM. CDR3 DNA: TGTGCCAGCAGTAAGACAGGAGCGGGAACTGAAGCTTTCTTT. This codes for CASSKTGAGTEAFF.

This rearrangement joins TRBV19 to TRBJ1-2; TRBD1 agrees at 9 bases. V lost 7 bases and J lost 0; bases outside the gene matches: 3. Germline V CDR1 and CDR2: LNHDA, SQIVND (reference sequence). The CDR3 consists of 14 residues. The CDR3 reads CASKQGAANYGYTF. The CDR3 DNA sequence: TGTGCCAGTAAACAGGGGGCAGCTAACTATGGCTACACCTTC. The whole variable domain, filled in from reference TRBV19 and TRBJ1-2, reads DGGITQSPKYLFRKEGQNVTLSCEQNLNHDAMYWYRQDPGQGLRLIYYSQIVNDFQKGDIAEGYSVSREKKESFPLTVTSAQKNPTAFYLCASKQGAANYGYTFGSGTRLTVV.

V is TRBV27 and J is TRBJ2-3; 13 bases agree with TRBD2. The CDR3 runs 13 residues. The V segment lost 6 bases and the J segment 6 bases; nucleotides outside the gene matches: 0. Germline CDR1 and CDR2: MNHEY and SMNVEV (reference sequence). CDR3 sequence (DNA): TGTGCCAGCAGACTAGCGGGAGGGGATACGCAGTATTTT. Its translation is CASRLAGGDTQYF.

V is TRBV6-5 and J is TRBJ1-4; 7 bases line up with TRBD1. The CDR3 is made up of 15 amino acids. The junction had 3 bases not matched to a gene; V was cut back by 5 bases and J by 0 bases. Germline V lookup: CDR1 MNHEY, CDR2 SVGAGI. Here the CDR3 reads CASSLTGATNEKLFF. DNA for the CDR3: TGTGCCAGCAGTCTTACAGGGGCAACTAATGAAAAACTGTTTTTT.

The chain uses TRBV27 and TRBJ1-3; a possible D gene is TRBD1 (5 bases). The CDR3 runs to 15 residues. V was cut by 5 bases and J by 2 bases, with 13 bases left in between. CDR1 is MNHEY, CDR2 SMNVEV, per germline (reference sequence). The CDR3: CASSINKGAGNTIYF. CDR3 DNA sequence: TGTGCCAGCAGTATTAATAAAGGGGCTGGAAACACCATATATTTT.

The genes are TRBV19 and TRBJ1-2; D gene ambiguous. The V and J ends lost 1 base and 2 bases respectively, with 5 bases between them. The CDR3 runs to 13 residues. Germline CDR1 is LNHDA and CDR2 is SQIVND (reference sequence). The CDR3 bases are TGTGCCAGTAGTATAGGGGCCAACTATGGCTACACCTTC. This encodes CASSIGANYGYTF.

This CDR3 is CASSLITDYNEQFF. The CDR3, as DNA: TGTGCCAGCAGCTTAATCACAGATTACAATGAGCAGTTCTTC. This chain joins TRBV11-2 and TRBJ2-1, with unresolved D. Germline V CDR1 and CDR2: SGHAT, FQNNGV. The V gene lost 2 bases and the J gene lost 4 bases, with 9 bases spanning the gap. CDR3 size: 14 residues.

This clone was detected once. The V and J genes are TRBV5-6 and TRBJ2-7; TRBD2 might be the D (5 bases). The V gene lost 2 bases and the J gene lost 5 bases, with 11 bases spanning the gap. Germline CDR1 reads SGHDT; CDR2 reads YYEEEE. This CDR3 region has 13 residues. The CDR3 sequence is CASSFTSEDEQYF. CDR3 in DNA: TGTGCCAGCAGCTTTACTAGTGAGGACGAGCAGTACTTC.